This T cell receptor beta chain stems from a study of PD-1 blockade in classical Hodgkin lymphoma. Broader study findings: Relapsed/refractory patients reportedly had lower baseline diversity than newly diagnosed patients.

The CDR3 spans 17 residues. The J segment lost 4 bases and the V segment lost 3 bases, leaving 10 bases of the junction unmatched. Germline CDR1 reads LNHDA; CDR2 reads SQIVND (reference sequence). Autologous stem cell transplantation was followed by relapse in every patient, and brentuximab vedotin exposure varied. Clones were sequenced by immunoSEQ multiplex PCR, and TCRdb holds only the in-frame ones, with some missing. The sample consists of about 110,000 clones, around 89% of them appearing once. About this clone: Its antigen remains unknown.

This chain links TRBV19 with TRBJ1-2, with 11 bases lining up with TRBD1. This receptor was taken from a human donor with classical Hodgkin lymphoma. The starting material was peripheral blood mononuclear cells (PBMCs), obtained before the second cycle of nivolumab. The CDR3 sequence: CASSIFVGGQGGYGYTF. CDR3 in DNA: TGTGCCAGTAGTATTTTCGTCGGGGGACAGGGGGGCTATGGCTACACCTTC.